This TCR beta chain was sequenced during a study of blood T cells in healthy people across ages. Whole-study findings and limits: Donor CMV status, an unknown factor, possibly confounded changes in expanded clonotypes. With unsorted PBMCs, a conclusive comparison of naive versus antigen-experienced cells was not possible. Across the age range, TCR beta diversity per million T cells fell in a roughly linear way.

CDR3 length: 15 amino acids. With V trimmed by 2 bases and J by 2 bases, 4 bases remained unmatched. CDR1 and CDR2 from the germline V gene are MNHNS and SASEGT. A J-beta primer mix and a sample-barcoded 5' primer were used in a second PCR of about 6 to 12 cycles. Each CDR3 protein gets one entry after TCRdb re-called the 5' RACE reads with MiXCR. The sample lists some 760,000 distinct CDR3 sequences; roughly 25% were seen once. This clonotype was detected only a few times. Its antigen is as yet unknown. These data are also associated with another study on T cells of mothers and their children.

This TCR came from a boy aged 5-17 years in good health. This chain joins TRBV6-1 and TRBJ2-7, with 9 bases aligning to TRBD2. Sequences were obtained from blood. Here the CDR3 DNA reads TGTGCCAGCAGTGAAAGCTTAGCGGGGGCCTACGAGCAGTACTTC. It yields the protein CASSESLAGAYEQYF.